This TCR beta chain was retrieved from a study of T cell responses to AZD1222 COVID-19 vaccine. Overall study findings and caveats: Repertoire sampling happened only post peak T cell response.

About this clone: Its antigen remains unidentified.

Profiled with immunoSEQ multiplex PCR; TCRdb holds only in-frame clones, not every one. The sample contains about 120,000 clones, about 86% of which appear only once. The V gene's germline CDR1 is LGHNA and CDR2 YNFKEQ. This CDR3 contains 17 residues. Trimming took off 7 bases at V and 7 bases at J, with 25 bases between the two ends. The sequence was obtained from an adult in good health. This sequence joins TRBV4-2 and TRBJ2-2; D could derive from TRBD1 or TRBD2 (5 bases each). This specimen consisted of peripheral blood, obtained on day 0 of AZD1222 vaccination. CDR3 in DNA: TGTGCCAGCAACCTATCCGGGACCCGAAGAAGGGGCGGGGAGCTGTTTTTT. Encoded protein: CASNLSGTRRRGGELFF.